Shown below are 25 T cell receptor beta chains from a single sample sequenced in a study of T cells after yellow fever vaccination. TCRdb re-analysed the 5' RACE reads in MiXCR, keeping a single row per CDR3 protein. Of 100,000 or so distinct CDR3 sequences in the sample, 8.9% were seen once. The sample was CD8+ T cells not binding an NS4B(214-222) dextramer, sorted from PBMCs, taken around 16 days after the first yellow fever vaccination. The source is a man younger than 35 who received the YFV17D yellow fever vaccine.

The chain is built from TRBV7-3 and TRBJ2-1; perhaps TRBD1 as D (6 bases). V lost 6 bases and J 7 bases, leaving 25 bases between the germline ends. The CDR3 is made up of 17 amino acids. Germline assignment: CDR1 SGHTA and CDR2 FQGTGA. CDR3 nucleotides: TGTGCCAGCAGACGAGATCCGGGACACCGGCTTAATAATGAGCAGTTCTTC. Translation: CASRRDPGHRLNNEQFF.

This chain uses TRBV10-3 with TRBJ1-1, with D uncertain. V was trimmed by 11 bases and J by 2 bases, leaving 15 bases between them. CDR1 and CDR2 from the germline V gene are ENHRY and SYGVKD. This CDR3 comprises 13 residues. The CDR3 DNA sequence: TGTGCCGCCTCACCGGCAGAAAACACTGAAGCTTTCTTT. It specifies CAASPAENTEAFF.

This clonotype was seen a handful of times. The CDR3 region has the DNA TGTGCCAGCAGCTTGTCAGTGGTGCTTGGGCGGGGGGGCCGGGTCACAGATACGCAGTATTTT. Translated, it gives CASSLSVVLGRGGRVTDTQYF. The chain has TRBV5-4 and TRBJ2-3; TRBD2 matches at 9 bases. This CDR3 comprises 21 residues. Germline loops: CDR1 SGHNT, CDR2 YYREEE (reference sequence). Unmatched junction bases numbered 20, after V lost 1 base and J lost 2 bases.

This clonotype turned up a few times. This chain connects TRBV24-1 to TRBJ1-2, with D possibly TRBD1 on 6 matching bases. V lost 2 bases and J lost 0, with 9 bases in between. Germline assignment: CDR1 KGHDR and CDR2 SFDVKD. This CDR3 has 15 residues. In DNA, the CDR3 is TGTGCCACCAGTGATTCGGACAGACCTAACTATGGCTACACCTTC. It yields the protein CATSDSDRPNYGYTF.

This chain joins TRBV10-3 and TRBJ2-2, with unresolved D. There are 11 residues in the CDR3. Germline assignment: CDR1 ENHRY and CDR2 SYGVKD. V was clipped by 7 bases and J by 7 bases, with 7 bases between them. For the CDR3, the DNA is TGTGCCATCACGGCTGGCGGGGAGCTGTTTTTT. The encoded protein is CAITAGGELFF.

This clonotype was observed a few times. The J gene is TRBJ1-1, the V gene TRBV29-1; maybe TRBD1 (6 bases). The germline V gene has CDR1 SQVTM and CDR2 ANQGSEA. Trimming left V 6 bases short and J 5 bases short, with 16 bases between. CDR3 length: 13 residues. The CDR3: CSVSIGGETEAFF. For the CDR3, the DNA is TGCAGCGTATCGATAGGGGGGGAGACTGAAGCTTTCTTT.

This chain connects TRBV4-3 to TRBJ1-5; D uncertain. Germline assignment: CDR1 LGHNA and CDR2 YSLEER. Deletions cut 0 bases from V and 6 bases from J, with 9 bases between. The CDR3 totals 14 residues. CDR3 DNA: TGCGCCAGCAGCCAAGATTTCATCGGTCAGCCCCAGCATTTT. Translation gives CASSQDFIGQPQHF.

This sequence joins TRBV4-1 and TRBJ2-7; TRBD2 matches 10 bases. The CDR3 runs to 16 residues. The trim removed 4 bases at V and 2 bases at J, leaving 8 bases unmatched. Germline loops: CDR1 MGHRA, CDR2 YSYEKL. CDR3 coding DNA: TGCGCCAGCAGCCCCAAGACTACTAGCGGGACCTACGAGCAGTACTTC. This gives the protein CASSPKTTSGTYEQYF.

This clonotype was counted between two and nine times. The CDR3 DNA follows: TGCGCCAGCGGCATCCCGGGACAGGGGAGACCCCAGCATTTT. Encoded protein: CASGIPGQGRPQHF. The chain couples TRBV4-1 to TRBJ1-5, with 10 bases aligning to TRBD1. The CDR3 runs to 14 residues. Germline CDR1 and CDR2: MGHRA and YSYEKL. With V trimmed by 8 bases and J by 10 bases, 11 bases remained unmatched.

The chain uses TRBV12-3 or TRBV12-4 and TRBJ1-1, with 8 positions matching TRBD1. The CDR3 is made up of 13 amino acids. The junction had 3 bases not matched to a gene; V was cut back by 6 bases and J by 3 bases. Written as DNA, the CDR3 is TGTGCCAGCAGGCGGGGACAGGACACTGAAGCTTTCTTT. Encoded protein: CASRRGQDTEAFF.

The rearrangement uses TRBV7-9 and TRBJ2-3, with D unresolved. The CDR3 is made up of 13 amino acids. Trimming removed 11 bases at V and 0 bases at J, with 12 bases between. The germline gives CDR1 SEHNR, CDR2 FQNEAQ (reference sequence). The CDR3 region has the DNA TGTGCCGGTGGGCGGCTGAGCACAGATACGCAGTATTTT. Translated: CAGGRLSTDTQYF.

The chain combines TRBV28 with TRBJ2-5; the match to TRBD2 covers 14 bases. This CDR3 is 20 amino acids long. Germline assignment: CDR1 MDHEN and CDR2 SYDVKM. Trimming cost V 3 bases and J 2 bases; bases outside gene matches: 14. In DNA, the CDR3 is TGTGCCAGCAGTTTCCCTGACTCGGGGGGGACTAGCGGGGGTCAAGAGACCCAGTACTTC. Translating it yields CASSFPDSGGTSGGQETQYF. Drawing the rest from reference TRBV28 and TRBJ2-5, the complete variable domain is DVKVTQSSRYLVKRTGEKVFLECVQDMDHENMFWYRQDPGLGLRLIYFSYDVKMKEKGDIPEGYSVSREKKERFSLILESASTNQTSMYLCASSFPDSGGTSGGQETQYFGPGTRLLVL.

This clonotype was counted at least ten times. V and J are TRBV11-2 and TRBJ2-5; 10 bases match TRBD1. V lost 5 bases to trimming and J lost 5 bases; unmatched junction nucleotides: 8. Germline-derived CDR1 and CDR2 are SGHAT and FQNNGV. The length of the CDR3 is 15 residues. The CDR3 sequence: CASSPRQGAWETQYF. The CDR3 DNA reads TGTGCCAGCAGCCCACGACAGGGGGCGTGGGAGACCCAGTACTTC.

This chain uses TRBV11-2 with TRBJ2-5, with D hard to call. Trimming pared 6 bases from V and 6 bases from J, leaving 20 bases between. The CDR3 totals 15 residues. Germline values: CDR1 SGHAT, CDR2 FQNNGV. DNA of the CDR3: TGTGCCAGCAGTTTGTGGCCGGGCCAAAAGCAGACCCAGTACTTC. The encoded protein is CASSLWPGQKQTQYF.

This clonotype showed up just a few times. The chain carries TRBV19 and TRBJ1-1; tentatively, D is TRBD1 (5 bases). V was pared by 8 bases and J by 0 bases, with 13 bases between. The CDR3 spans 14 residues. The germline V gene encodes CDR1 LNHDA and CDR2 SQIVND (reference sequence). CDR3: CASAYWGVNTEAFF. The CDR3 coding sequence is TGTGCCAGTGCCTACTGGGGGGTGAACACTGAAGCTTTCTTT.

The sample holds a few counts of this clonotype. The chain is built from TRBV4-2 and TRBJ1-4; tentatively, D is TRBD1 (6 bases). Germline lookup yields CDR1 LGHNA and CDR2 YNFKEQ. Trimming stripped 1 base from V and 0 bases from J, with 18 bases between. This CDR3 is built from 19 residues. The CDR3 nucleotides are TGTGCCAGCAGCCAAGGCGAGGCCGGGACACCGGCAACTAATGAAAAACTGTTTTTT. Translating it yields CASSQGEAGTPATNEKLFF.

The rearrangement uses TRBV13 and TRBJ2-1, with 7 positions matching TRBD2. This CDR3 is built from 15 residues. Losses at the gene ends were 3 bases for V and 5 bases for J; bases not matched to a gene: 7. CDR1 and CDR2 (germline): PRHDT, FYEKMQ (reference sequence). CDR3 nucleotides: TGTGCCAGCAGCTTCCTCGGGGGGACCCACAATGAGCAGTTCTTC. It yields the protein CASSFLGGTHNEQFF.

This clonotype was recorded only once. V gene TRBV4-1 combines with J gene TRBJ1-1, with D perhaps TRBD1 (5 bases). Trimming removed 1 base at V and 2 bases at J, with 11 bases between. The CDR3 has 15 residues. Germline V gene sequence: CDR1 MGHRA, CDR2 YSYEKL. CDR3 bases: TGCGCCAGCAGCCAAGGTGGGGGGACTAACACTGAAGCTTTCTTT. Translation: CASSQGGGTNTEAFF.

The sample holds a few counts of this clonotype. The V gene is TRBV7-8, the J gene TRBJ1-1; possible D gene TRBD1, 6 bases. Trimming removed 3 bases at V and 4 bases at J, with 15 bases between. The CDR3 is made up of 15 amino acids. Germline CDR1 SGHVS, CDR2 FQNEAQ. CDR3 residues: CASSFSGGRSTEAFF. CDR3 DNA: TGTGCCAGCAGCTTTTCCGGGGGCCGGTCCACTGAAGCTTTCTTT.

V and J are TRBV20-1 and TRBJ2-2; 11 nucleotides agree with TRBD2. With 0 bases clipped from V and 3 bases from J, the junction kept 3 bases outside the gene matches. CDR3 size: 16 residues. CDR1 and CDR2 from the germline V gene are DFQATT and SNEGSKA (reference sequence). The CDR3 bases are TGCAGTGCTAGAGATCCTAGCGGGGGGCACACCGGGGAGCTGTTTTTT. This translates into CSARDPSGGHTGELFF.

This clonotype has at least ten counts. The chain combines TRBV10-3 with TRBJ2-7, with 7 positions matching TRBD1. Germline assignment: CDR1 ENHRY and CDR2 SYGVKD. The J segment lost 7 bases and the V segment lost 4 bases, leaving 10 bases of the junction unmatched. The CDR3 loop spans 14 amino acids. Here the CDR3 DNA reads TGTGCCATCAGTGGAAGAGGGGGCAGTGGAGAGCAGTACTTC. Translated, it gives CAISGRGGSGEQYF.

The V gene is TRBV20-1, the J gene TRBJ2-5; TRBD2 might be the D (6 bases). The CDR3 loop spans 16 amino acids. With 0 bases removed from V and 5 bases from J, the gap between germline ends came to 19 bases. In germline, CDR1 is DFQATT, CDR2 SNEGSKA (reference sequence). The CDR3 is CSARDFTGGSRETQYF. In DNA, the CDR3 is TGCAGTGCTAGAGATTTTACCGGGGGATCCCGGGAGACCCAGTACTTC.

The table lists this clonotype with many counts. CDR3 sequence reads: CSVDFVSYEQYV. CDR3 nucleotide sequence: TGCAGCGTTGACTTCGTTTCCTACGAGCAGTACGTC. The V and J genes are TRBV29-1 and TRBJ2-7; D gene unclear. Trimming removed 3 bases from V and 1 base from J, with 7 bases in between. The germline gives CDR1 SQVTM, CDR2 ANQGSEA. CDR3 length equals 12 residues.

This chain uses TRBV5-1 with TRBJ2-7; 8 bases align to TRBD1. The CDR3 is made up of 13 amino acids. The junction had 6 bases not matched to a gene; V was cut back by 3 bases and J by 7 bases. Germline CDR1 reads SGHRS; CDR2 reads YFSETQ. The CDR3 sequence is CASSWGQATEQYF. Written as DNA, the CDR3 is TGCGCCAGCAGCTGGGGACAGGCAACGGAGCAGTACTTC.

This clonotype was recorded at least ten times. The rearrangement joins TRBV5-1 to TRBJ2-1; 10 bases line up with TRBD1. V dropped 2 bases and J dropped 9; count of bases not matched to a gene: 11. Germline CDR1 reads SGHRS; CDR2 reads YFSETQ. The CDR3 covers 16 residues. The CDR3 DNA sequence: TGCGCCAGCAGCTTTTACCGGGACAGGGGCCGCCCTGAGCAGTTCTTC. The encoded protein is CASSFYRDRGRPEQFF.